Detailed here is one T cell receptor (beta chain). The antigen is unknown. This entry is derived from a study of monozygotic twins with inflammatory bowel disease. Findings and limits, study-wide: Among patients, repertoires may have gained variability from differing immunosuppressive treatments.

Germline V gives CDR1 SGHVS, CDR2 FQNEAQ. The CDR3 has 15 residues. TCR libraries each used around 3,300 ng of total RNA. UMIs were attached via template switching, each with a 6-nucleotide sample barcode. TCRdb re-called the 5' RACE reads; one entry per CDR3 protein, DNA not given. The sample table sets out roughly 320,000 distinct CDR3 sequences. Material for sequencing was blood. The source of this sequence is a human donor with ulcerative colitis or Crohn's disease, or a healthy co-twin of an affected twin (not recorded which). The chain links TRBV7-8 to TRBJ1-5; TCRdb outputs TRBD1, but without DNA this stays unchecked. The CDR3 reads CASSLRDRFNQPQHF.